The rows below give T cell receptor beta chains drawn from one sample of a study of beta chain features in type 1 diabetes. Produced via immunoSEQ multiplex PCR; TCRdb's table is partial and in-frame only. The sample lists approximately 360,000 clones; roughly 12% were seen once. Sample: naive CD4+ T cells from blood. The origin of the receptors is a woman in her late teens or twenties with type 1 diabetes. The CDR3 runs from the conserved cysteine through the conserved F or W. A D gene is named only where the DNA matches it firmly. Size is omitted from some rows. Given values are once, few, many or a class for expanded clones.

. | TRBJ2-3 | TRBV25-1 | . | TGTGCCAGCAGTGCTCGGGCGGGGCTCCTGAGCACAGATACGCAGTATTTT | CASSARAGLLSTDTQYF
. | TRBJ1-2 | TRBV7-2 | . | TGTGCCAGCAGCTTTCTTGGCAGGGGCCATGGCTACACCTTC | CASSFLGRGHGYTF
. | TRBJ1-5 | TRBV25-1 | few | TGTGCCAGCAGTGACTCCAATCAGCCCCAGCATTTT | CASSDSNQPQHF
. | TRBJ2-7 | TRBV11-2 | . | TGTGCCAGCAGCTTAGTCCAGGGTGGGGCCTACGAGCAGTACTTC | CASSLVQGGAYEQYF
. | TRBJ2-2 | TRBV5-4 | . | TGTGCCAGCAGCGATCGGGGGATCGGGGAGCTGTTTTTT | CASSDRGIGELFF
. | TRBJ2-4 | TRBV28 | few | TGTGCCAGCAGGCCGGCCGCGGGAAACATTCAGTACTTC | CASRPAAGNIQYF
. | TRBJ1-6 | TRBV4-3 | . | TGCGCCAGCAGCCCGTGGCAGGGGAATTCACCCCTCCACTTT | CASSPWQGNSPLHF
TRBD2 | TRBJ2-1 | TRBV11-2 | few | TGTGCCAGCAGCATTGTCGCGGGAGGCCTCAATGAGCAGTTCTTC | CASSIVAGGLNEQFF
TRBD2 | TRBJ2-7 | TRBV7-2 | few | TGTGCCAGCAGCTTCGGGGGGGGCAATACCTACGAGCAGTACTTC | CASSFGGGNTYEQYF
TRBD1 | TRBJ1-2 | TRBV27 | few | TGTGCCAGCAGTTTCAGGGGGACAGGGGTCGGCGGCTACACCTTC | CASSFRGTGVGGYTF
. | TRBJ2-5 | TRBV7-2 | . | TGTGCCAGCAGCTCCCTCTCGTACCAAGAGACCCAGTACTTC | CASSSLSYQETQYF
. | TRBJ2-5 | TRBV5-8 | . | TGTGCCAGCAGCTTATTCAGGGAGACCCAGTACTTC | CASSLFRETQYF
TRBD1 | TRBJ2-1 | TRBV10-3 | . | TGTGCCATCAGTGGGACAGGCCGTGAGAAGCAGTTCTTC | CAISGTGREKQFF
. | TRBJ1-2 | TRBV29-1 | . | TGCAGCGTTGAAGGGACTTCGTATGGCTACACCTTC | CSVEGTSYGYTF
. | TRBJ2-1 | TRBV2 | . | TGTGCCGGCCGGGGGTACAATGAGCAGTTCTTC | CAGRGYNEQFF
TRBD2 | TRBJ2-7 | TRBV18 | . | TGTGCCAGCTCGGCCGGGAGGGGTTACGAGCAGTACTTC | CASSAGRGYEQYF